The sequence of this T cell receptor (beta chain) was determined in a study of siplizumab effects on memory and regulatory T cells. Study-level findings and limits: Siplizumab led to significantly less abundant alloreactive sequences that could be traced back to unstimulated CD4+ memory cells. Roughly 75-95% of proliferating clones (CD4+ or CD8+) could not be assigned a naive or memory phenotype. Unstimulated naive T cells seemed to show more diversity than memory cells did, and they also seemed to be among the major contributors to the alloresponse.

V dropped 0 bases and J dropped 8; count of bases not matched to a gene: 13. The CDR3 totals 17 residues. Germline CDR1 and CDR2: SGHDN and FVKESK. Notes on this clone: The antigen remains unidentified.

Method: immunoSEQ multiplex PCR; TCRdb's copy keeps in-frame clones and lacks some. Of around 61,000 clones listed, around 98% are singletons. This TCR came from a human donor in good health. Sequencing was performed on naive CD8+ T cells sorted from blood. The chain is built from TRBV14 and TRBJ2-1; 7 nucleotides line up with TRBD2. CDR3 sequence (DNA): TGTGCCAGCAGCCAAGATTGGGCTAGCGGCTGGGGCTATGAGCAGTTCTTC. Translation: CASSQDWASGWGYEQFF.